A selection of T cell receptor beta chains follows, all from one sample in a study of siplizumab effects on memory and regulatory T cells. Sequencing used immunoSEQ multiplex PCR; TCRdb keeps in-frame clones, though not all of them. The table records 80,000 to 130,000 clones, about 91% of them present only once. The specimen was Tregs sorted from blood. Every receptor here comes from a human donor in good health. CDR3s include the opening cysteine and the closing phenylalanine or tryptophan. The D gene is left open where the match is weak. Rows may omit the clone size; those that give it use once, few, many or a size class.

clone_size	d_call	j_call	v_call	cdr3_nt	cdr3_aa
NA	NA	TRBJ2-6	TRBV7-9	TGTGCCAGCAGCCAAGGGGACTCTGGGGCCAACGTCCTGACTTTC	CASSQGDSGANVLTF
NA	TRBD2	TRBJ2-7	TRBV5-1	TGCGCCAGCAGCGGACTAGCGGGAGGGCTAAGAGAGCAGTACTTC	CASSGLAGGLREQYF
NA	TRBD1	TRBJ1-2	TRBV6-1	TGTGCCAGCAGGCCCGGGACAGGTATCTATGGCTACACCTTC	CASRPGTGIYGYTF
NA	NA	TRBJ2-5	TRBV6-1	TGTGCCAGCAGTGGATTAGCGGCCTCCCCTGGTGAGCAGTACTTC	CASSGLAASPGEQYF
NA	TRBD1	TRBJ1-1	TRBV6-6	TGTGCCAGCAGACCGGGACAGGGAAGCACTGAAGCTTTCTTT	CASRPGQGSTEAFF
NA	TRBD1	TRBJ1-1	TRBV11-2	TGTGCCAGCAGCTTATCGCGACAGGGACGCATGAACACTGAAGCTTTCTTT	CASSLSRQGRMNTEAFF
NA	TRBD1	TRBJ2-3	TRBV19	TGTGCCAGTAGTTCGTACGGGACAGGCACAGATACGCAGTATTTT	CASSSYGTGTDTQYF
NA	NA	TRBJ1-5	TRBV10-3	TGTGCCATCAGTGAGTTCGGACAGCAAGATCGACCCCAGCATTTT	CAISEFGQQDRPQHF
NA	TRBD1	TRBJ2-3	TRBV5-1	TGCGCCAGCAGCTTGGCGGGACAGGGCACAGATACGCAGTATTTT	CASSLAGQGTDTQYF
NA	TRBD2	TRBJ2-7	TRBV2	TGTGCCAGCAATTTACAGCGGGGCGCCTACGAGCAGTACTTC	CASNLQRGAYEQYF
NA	TRBD1	TRBJ2-5	TRBV5-1	TGCGCCACCCGCGGCGGACAGGGTGTGGAGACCCAGTACTTC	CATRGGQGVETQYF
few	TRBD2	TRBJ2-3	TRBV11-3	TGTGCCAGCAGCCGAGGACTAGCGGGAGGGATGGATACGCAGTATTTT	CASSRGLAGGMDTQYF
few	NA	TRBJ1-1	TRBV5-1	TGCGCCAGCAGCTTGGTTAGGGACACTGAAGCTTTCTTT	CASSLVRDTEAFF
NA	TRBD2	TRBJ2-5	TRBV5-1	TGCGCCAGCAGCTTGGCCGGGAGGCTAGGGGAGACCCAGTACTTC	CASSLAGRLGETQYF
NA	TRBD1	TRBJ1-1	TRBV7-9	TGTGCCAGCAGCCCTGGGACAGGCCCTAGAAACACTGAAGCTTTCTTT	CASSPGTGPRNTEAFF
NA	NA	TRBJ2-5	TRBV9	TGTGCCAGCAGCGTAGGCCCTAGCGAACAAGAGACCCAGTACTTC	CASSVGPSEQETQYF
NA	NA	TRBJ2-7	TRBV27	TGTGCCAGCAGTTTATTTCGGGGCACAACGATCTACGAGCAGTACTTC	CASSLFRGTTIYEQYF
NA	NA	TRBJ1-3	TRBV19	TGTGCCAGTACCCTGGCAGATCTCGGAAACACCATATATTTT	CASTLADLGNTIYF
NA	TRBD1	TRBJ1-1	TRBV4-1	TGCGCCAGCAGCCAAGGCTACAGGGGGCGCACTGAAGCTTTCTTT	CASSQGYRGRTEAFF
NA	TRBD2	TRBJ2-3	TRBV19	TGTGCCAGTTCTTTCCTTAGGTTAGCGGGAGGGTCCGGAACAGATACGCAGTATTTT	CASSFLRLAGGSGTDTQYF
NA	TRBD1	TRBJ1-2	TRBV29-1	TGCAGCGTTGAGTCCGGGACAGTGCGAGGCTACACCTTC	CSVESGTVRGYTF
NA	TRBD1	TRBJ1-3	TRBV19	TGTGCCAGTAGTATAGACGGGACAGGAGGAAACACCATATATTTT	CASSIDGTGGNTIYF
NA	NA	TRBJ2-7	TRBV20-1	TGCAGTGCTAGTATGTGGGAGGTGCAGTACTTC	CSASMWEVQYF
NA	NA	TRBJ2-3	TRBV27	TGTGCCAGCGGAGGGAATACGCAGTATTTT	CASGGNTQYF
NA	NA	TRBJ2-7	TRBV18	TGTGCCAGCTCTTCGGACAGTAACAGCGAGCAGTACTTC	CASSSDSNSEQYF
NA	TRBD2	TRBJ2-1	TRBV5-1	TGCGCCAGCAGCTTGGGGGTTCTAGCGGGAAGTGGGCATGAGCAGTTCTTC	CASSLGVLAGSGHEQFF
NA	NA	TRBJ2-7	TRBV2	TGTGCCAGCAGGCGGAGCGAGCAGTACTTC	CASRRSEQYF
NA	TRBD2	TRBJ2-1	TRBV19	TGTGCCAGTAGTAACACCGGGACTAGCGTTTTAAATGAGCAGTTCTTC	CASSNTGTSVLNEQFF
NA	TRBD2	TRBJ2-1	TRBV29-1	TGCAGCGCAGCGGGAGTGGACTACAATGAGCAGTTCTTC	CSAAGVDYNEQFF
NA	NA	TRBJ2-7	TRBV7-2	TGTGCCAGCATCCCTTTCGGGAGCTCCTACGAGCAGTACTTC	CASIPFGSSYEQYF
NA	NA	TRBJ2-7	TRBV29-1	TGCAGCGTTGGGCCAAGTAGCTCCTACGAGCAGTACTTC	CSVGPSSSYEQYF
NA	NA	TRBJ2-3	TRBV7-3	TGTGCCAGCAGCCTTGGAGGCCTTAGCACAGATACGCAGTATTTT	CASSLGGLSTDTQYF
NA	NA	TRBJ2-7	TRBV11-1	TGTGCCAGCAGCTTATTCGGTCAAGGGATCCGGTACGAGCAGTACTTC	CASSLFGQGIRYEQYF